A selection of T cell receptor beta chains follows, all from one sample in a study of blood T cell repertoires in COVID-19. Assay: immunoSEQ multiplex PCR; the TCRdb copy retains only in-frame clones and omits some. The sample gives about 270,000 clones, 82% of which show up once; roughly 3% is in the top ten. The sample consisted of peripheral blood. The receptors were sampled from a woman aged 18-29 years with acute or convalescent COVID-19. Each CDR3 is given with its conserved first and last residue. The D gene is left open where the match is weak. Where a row states a size, it is once, few, many or the class of an expanded clone; other rows omit it.

clone_size j_call d_call v_call cdr3_length cdr3_nt cdr3_aa
once TRBJ2-1 TRBD2 TRBV7-8 17 TGTGCCAGCAGCTTAATCCCTGGGATAGCGGGAGGCAATGAGCAGTTCTTC CASSLIPGIAGGNEQFF
NA TRBJ2-5 NA TRBV5-1 14 TGCGCCAGCAGCGGGGGGACGGGAACTGAGACCCAGTACTTC CASSGGTGTETQYF
NA TRBJ1-5 NA TRBV5-1 14 TGCGCCAGCAGCTTGGACCAGGGTAGTCAGCCCCAGCATTTT CASSLDQGSQPQHF
many TRBJ2-2 TRBD2 TRBV4-2 20 TGTGCCAGCAGCCAAGTTGAGGGACTACAAAGAGGAGTTGATTCCGGGGAGCTGTTTTTT CASSQVEGLQRGVDSGELFF
NA TRBJ1-1 TRBD1 TRBV19 15 TGTGCCAGTTTTGCACCATACAGGGGGTGGACTGAAGCTTTCTTT CASFAPYRGWTEAFF
NA TRBJ2-7 NA TRBV28 14 TGTGCCAGCAGTGGTGGCAGTGGGAGCCTTGGGCAGTACTTC CASSGGSGSLGQYF
NA TRBJ1-3 NA TRBV14 16 TGTGCCAGCAGCCGGGGAGGCAGCTTATCTGGAAACACCATATATTTT CASSRGGSLSGNTIYF
NA TRBJ2-7 TRBD1 TRBV4-1 15 TGCGCCAGCAGCCTTGAGGGGACAGGGGCCTACGAGCAGTACTTC CASSLEGTGAYEQYF
NA TRBJ2-7 TRBD1 TRBV28 15 TGTGCCAGCAGTTTTACAGGACAGGGGAGGTACGAGCAGTACTTC CASSFTGQGRYEQYF
NA TRBJ2-5 TRBD2 TRBV9 17 TGTGCCAGCAGCCCGCGTAGGGCGACTAGCGGGGAAGAGACCCAGTACTTC CASSPRRATSGEETQYF
NA TRBJ1-4 NA TRBV2 15 TGTGCCAGCAGTAACCAAGCGGCAACTAATGAAAAACTGTTTTTT CASSNQAATNEKLFF
NA TRBJ2-1 NA TRBV7-2 15 TGTGCCAGCAGCTTTTCCCGTAGCTCCTACAATGAGCAGTTCTTC CASSFSRSSYNEQFF
NA TRBJ1-6 NA TRBV7-8 13 TGTGCCAGCAGTAACAAGTATAATTCACCCCTCCACTTT CASSNKYNSPLHF
NA TRBJ2-7 NA TRBV4-3 14 TGCGCCAGCAGCCAAGCTGCGGGTAACTACGAGCAGTACTTC CASSQAAGNYEQYF
NA TRBJ2-5 NA TRBV15 11 TGTGCCACCAGCAGCCGGGAGACCCAGTACTTC CATSSRETQYF
NA TRBJ1-1 TRBD1 TRBV30 14 TGTGCCTGGGAGACCGGACAGGTGAACACTGAAGCTTTCTTT CAWETGQVNTEAFF
NA TRBJ1-2 NA TRBV29-1 12 TGCAGCGTAAAGCGAATTTCGGGTGGCTACACCTTC CSVKRISGGYTF
NA TRBJ2-7 TRBD1 TRBV5-1 15 TGCGCCAGCAGCATGGAGGGACAGGTTCTCACCGAGCAGTACTTC CASSMEGQVLTEQYF
NA TRBJ2-3 TRBD2 TRBV11-1 16 TGTGCCAGCAGCCCAGGGACTAGCGGATTCACAGATACGCAGTATTTT CASSPGTSGFTDTQYF
NA TRBJ2-1 TRBD2 TRBV6-1 15 TGTGCCAGCAGTGAACAAGCGGGACTCACTGGAAAGCAGTTCTTC CASSEQAGLTGKQFF
NA TRBJ2-7 NA TRBV4-3 15 TGCGCCAGCAGCCAAGATGGTAGCCGGAAAAACGAGCAGTACTTC CASSQDGSRKNEQYF
NA TRBJ1-2 NA TRBV6-5 14 TGTGCCAGCAGGGCCCCCAGGGCCCTCTATGGCTACACCTTC CASRAPRALYGYTF
once TRBJ1-2 TRBD1 TRBV5-6 14 TGTGCCAGCAGATGGGGACAGGGGGCTTATGGCTACACCTTC CASRWGQGAYGYTF
once TRBJ1-2 TRBD1 TRBV7-9 14 TGTGCCAGCAGCTCCCTGACAGGGAACTATGGCTACACCTTC CASSSLTGNYGYTF
NA TRBJ2-1 NA TRBV24-1 13 TGTGCCACCAGTGACCATCACCAGAATCAGCAGTTCTTC CATSDHHQNQQFF
NA TRBJ1-2 TRBD1 TRBV6-1 16 TGTGCCAGCAGTGAAGTTGGGACAGGCAACAACTATGGCTACACCTTC CASSEVGTGNNYGYTF
NA TRBJ2-2 NA TRBV25-1 14 TGTGCCAGCAGTGATACTAGCCCAACCGGGGAGCTGTTTTTT CASSDTSPTGELFF
NA TRBJ2-4 TRBD1 TRBV7-2 17 TGTGCCAGCAGCACGCAACCACCGGGACAGGTTTGGGACATTCAGTACTTC CASSTQPPGQVWDIQYF
NA TRBJ2-1 TRBD2 TRBV10-1 16 TGCGCCAGCAGTGAGGGACGACTAGCGGGAGTCACTGAGCAGTTCTTC CASSEGRLAGVTEQFF
NA TRBJ1-5 TRBD1 TRBV7-2 14 TGTGCCAGCAGCTTTGGGACAGAGGTGGGGCCCCAGCATTTT CASSFGTEVGPQHF
once TRBJ2-7 TRBD1 TRBV30 16 TGTGCCTGGAGTGGAACAGGGGCCCGTTCCCGCTACGAGCAGTACTTC CAWSGTGARSRYEQYF
NA TRBJ1-2 NA TRBV3-1/TRBV3-2 16 TGTGCCAGCAGCCAAGATCTTTTACAGGCTGTCTATGGCTACACCTTC CASSQDLLQAVYGYTF
once TRBJ2-1 TRBD1 TRBV27 13 TGTGCCACCAAGGACAGGGGGCACAATGAGCAGTTCTTC CATKDRGHNEQFF
NA TRBJ2-1 TRBD2 TRBV7-8 16 TGTGCCAGCAGCGCCCTACTAGCGGGATCACGGAATGAGCAGTTCTTC CASSALLAGSRNEQFF
many TRBJ2-3 TRBD2 TRBV19 18 TGTGCCAGTAGTATGATCACGGGATGGGAGGGAACGGCAGATACGCAGTATTTT CASSMITGWEGTADTQYF
NA TRBJ1-5 TRBD1 TRBV27 14 TGTGCCAGCAGTTGGGGACAGGCAAATCAGCCCCAGCATTTT CASSWGQANQPQHF
NA TRBJ2-1 TRBD2 TRBV7-6 16 TGTGCCAGCAGCTTAATCCTAGCGGGAGACGCGAGAGAGCAGTTCTTC CASSLILAGDAREQFF
NA TRBJ2-7 NA TRBV12-3/TRBV12-4 12 TGTGCCAGCAGTAGAGGGGGTTACGAGCAGTACTTC CASSRGGYEQYF
once TRBJ2-7 NA TRBV15 13 TGTGCCACCAGCAGATTTCAGGACTACGAGCAGTACTTC CATSRFQDYEQYF
NA TRBJ2-5 NA TRBV6-6 16 TGTGCCAGCAGTTACTCGATGGGTGCAGGGCAAGAGACCCAGTACTTC CASSYSMGAGQETQYF
NA TRBJ1-1 TRBD1 TRBV27 14 TGTGCCAGCAGCGGTCGACAGGGGAACAGTGAAGCTTTCTTT CASSGRQGNSEAFF
NA TRBJ1-2 TRBD1 TRBV5-5 15 TGTGCCAGCAGCGAAGGGACAGGGATCGGCTATGGCTACACCTTC CASSEGTGIGYGYTF
NA TRBJ2-7 NA TRBV6-1 12 TGTGCCAGCAGTGAAGAGGGGGTGGTGCAGTACTTC CASSEEGVVQYF
NA TRBJ2-2 TRBD2 TRBV28 15 TGTGCCAGCCGTCTAGCGGGGATGAACACCGGGGAGCTGTTTTTT CASRLAGMNTGELFF
NA TRBJ2-1 TRBD2 TRBV14 16 TGTGCCAGCAGCCAACCGACTAGCGGGAGTGTCAATGAGCAGTTCTTC CASSQPTSGSVNEQFF
few TRBJ1-2 NA TRBV27 13 TGTGCCAGCAGTTTATCGGGGGCCGATGGCTACACCTTC CASSLSGADGYTF
NA TRBJ1-3 NA TRBV3-1/TRBV3-2 14 TGTGCCAGCAGCCCCGCGGTTGCTGGAAACACCATATATTTT CASSPAVAGNTIYF
NA TRBJ1-5 TRBD1 TRBV7-8 18 TGTGCCAGCAGCCCCCACCGGGACAGTAATTATAGCAATCAGCCCCAGCATTTT CASSPHRDSNYSNQPQHF
NA TRBJ2-2 NA TRBV28 13 TGTGCCATCCTTGGGGCAGCCACCGGGGAGCTGTTTTTT CAILGAATGELFF
NA TRBJ2-3 NA TRBV2 16 TGTGCCAGTACCCAGGTGGGCCACTCGAGCACAGATACGCAGTATTTT CASTQVGHSSTDTQYF
once TRBJ2-7 NA TRBV6-1 16 TGTGCCAGCAGTGAATCCGTTCTAGGTAGAGGTGGCGAGCAGTACTTC CASSESVLGRGGEQYF
NA TRBJ2-2 NA TRBV19 18 TGTGCCAGTAGTATAGATCCCGCCCGGACTGTTAACACCGGGGAGCTGTTTTTT CASSIDPARTVNTGELFF
NA TRBJ2-5 NA TRBV9 13 TGTGCCAGCAGCGTAGTCAGAGGGAAGACCCAGTACTTC CASSVVRGKTQYF
once TRBJ2-7 TRBD1 TRBV18 13 TGTGCCAGCTCGGGACAGGGGGTCGGCGAGCAGTACTTC CASSGQGVGEQYF
NA TRBJ1-1 TRBD1 TRBV7-9 17 TGTGCCAGCAGCCCTGGACAGGGGGCGCGGTTGGACACTGAAGCTTTCTTT CASSPGQGARLDTEAFF
NA TRBJ2-1 TRBD2 TRBV29-1 15 TGCAGCGCCGGATTTAGCGGGAGGGGTGGCAATGAGCAGTTCTTC CSAGFSGRGGNEQFF
NA TRBJ2-1 NA TRBV7-6 14 TGTGCCAGCAGCTTAGCGGGAGAGGACAATGAGCAGTTCTTC CASSLAGEDNEQFF
NA TRBJ2-7 TRBD2 TRBV7-9 16 TGTGCCAGCAGCTTAGGGTCTGGCGGGAGGGCCGTCGAGCAGTACTTC CASSLGSGGRAVEQYF